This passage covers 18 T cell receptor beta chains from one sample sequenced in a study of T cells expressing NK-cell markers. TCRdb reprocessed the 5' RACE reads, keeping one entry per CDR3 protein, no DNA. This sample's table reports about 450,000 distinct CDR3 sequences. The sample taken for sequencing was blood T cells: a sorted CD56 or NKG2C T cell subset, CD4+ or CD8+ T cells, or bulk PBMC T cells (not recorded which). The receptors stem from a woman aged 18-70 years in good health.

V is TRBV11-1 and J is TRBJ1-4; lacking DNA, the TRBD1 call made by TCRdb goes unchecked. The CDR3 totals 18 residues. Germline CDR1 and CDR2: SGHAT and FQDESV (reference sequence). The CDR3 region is CASSHPSRSQGQSEKLFF.

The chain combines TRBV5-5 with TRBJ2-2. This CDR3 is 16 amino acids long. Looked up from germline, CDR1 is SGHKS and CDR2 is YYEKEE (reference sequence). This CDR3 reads CASSLGVLRNTGELFF. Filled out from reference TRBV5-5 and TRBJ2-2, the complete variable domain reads DAGVTQSPTHLIKTRGQQVTLRCSPISGHKSVSWYQQVLGQGPQFIFQYYEKEERGRGNFPDRFSARQFPNYSSELNVNALLLGDSALYLCASSLGVLRNTGELFFGEGSRLTVL.

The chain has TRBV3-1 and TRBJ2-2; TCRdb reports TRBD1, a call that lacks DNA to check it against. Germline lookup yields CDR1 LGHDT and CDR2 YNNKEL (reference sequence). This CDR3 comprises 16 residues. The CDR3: CASSASGTTNTGELFF. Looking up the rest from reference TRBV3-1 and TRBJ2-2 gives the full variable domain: DTAVSQTPKYLVTQMGNDKSIKCEQNLGHDTMYWYKQDSKKFLKIMFSYNNKELIINETVPNRFSPKSPDKAHLNLHINSLELGDSAVYFCASSASGTTNTGELFFGEGSRLTVL.

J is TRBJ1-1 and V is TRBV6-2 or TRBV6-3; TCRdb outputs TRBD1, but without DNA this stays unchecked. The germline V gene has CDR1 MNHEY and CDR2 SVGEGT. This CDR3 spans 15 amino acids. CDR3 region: CASSYQSKQGQEAFF.

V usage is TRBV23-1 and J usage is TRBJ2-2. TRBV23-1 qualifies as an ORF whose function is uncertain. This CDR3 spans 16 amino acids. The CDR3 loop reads CASSLIRSTNTGELFF.

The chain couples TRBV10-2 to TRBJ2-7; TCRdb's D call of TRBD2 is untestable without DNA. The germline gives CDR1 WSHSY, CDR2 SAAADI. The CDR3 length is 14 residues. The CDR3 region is CASRPGARSYEQYF.

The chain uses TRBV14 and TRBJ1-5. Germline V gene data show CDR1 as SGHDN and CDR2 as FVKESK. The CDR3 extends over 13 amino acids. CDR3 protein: CASSQLWSQPQHF.

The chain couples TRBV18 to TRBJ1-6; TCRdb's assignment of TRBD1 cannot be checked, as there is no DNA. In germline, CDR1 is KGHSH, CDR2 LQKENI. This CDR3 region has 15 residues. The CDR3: CASSPERGRSSPLHF.

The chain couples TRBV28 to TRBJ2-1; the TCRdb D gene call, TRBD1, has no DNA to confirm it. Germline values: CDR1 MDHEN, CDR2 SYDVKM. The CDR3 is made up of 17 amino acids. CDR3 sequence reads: CASNRFRGLVDYNEQFF.

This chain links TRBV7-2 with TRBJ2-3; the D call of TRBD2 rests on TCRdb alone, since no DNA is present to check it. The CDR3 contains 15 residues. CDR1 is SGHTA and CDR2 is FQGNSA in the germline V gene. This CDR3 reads CASSFSGGPGDTQYF. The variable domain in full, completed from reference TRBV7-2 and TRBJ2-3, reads GAGVSQSPSNKVTEKGKDVELRCDPISGHTALYWYRQSLGQGLEFLIYFQGNSAPDKSGLPSDRFSAERTGGSVSTLTIQRTQQEDSAVYLCASSFSGGPGDTQYFGPGTRLTVL.

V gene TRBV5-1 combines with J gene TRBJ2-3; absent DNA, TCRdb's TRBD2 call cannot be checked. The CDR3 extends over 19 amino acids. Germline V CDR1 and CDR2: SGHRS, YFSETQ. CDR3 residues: CASSSRGQKGLAGPDTQYF.

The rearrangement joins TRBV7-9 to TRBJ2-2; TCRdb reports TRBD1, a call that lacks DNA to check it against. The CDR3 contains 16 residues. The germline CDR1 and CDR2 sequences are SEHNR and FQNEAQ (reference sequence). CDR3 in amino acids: CASRERDRGDTGELFF.

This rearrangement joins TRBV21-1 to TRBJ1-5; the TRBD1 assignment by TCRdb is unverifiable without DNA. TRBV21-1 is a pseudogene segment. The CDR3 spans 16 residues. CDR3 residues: CASTRGLEESNQPQHF.

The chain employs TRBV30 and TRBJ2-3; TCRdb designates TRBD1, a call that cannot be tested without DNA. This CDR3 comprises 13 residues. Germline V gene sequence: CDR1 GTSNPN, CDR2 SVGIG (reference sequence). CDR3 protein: CAWTGQLTHTQYF. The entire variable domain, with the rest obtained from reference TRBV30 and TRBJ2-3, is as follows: SQTIHQWPATLVQPVGSPLSLECTVEGTSNPNLYWYRQAAGRGLQLLFYSVGIGQISSEVPQNLSASRPQDRQFILSSKKLLLSDSGFYLCAWTGQLTHTQYFGPGTRLTVL.

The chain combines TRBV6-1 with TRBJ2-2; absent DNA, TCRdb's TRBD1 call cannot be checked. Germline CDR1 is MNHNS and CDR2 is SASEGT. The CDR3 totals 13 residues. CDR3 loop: CASRQGNTGELFF.

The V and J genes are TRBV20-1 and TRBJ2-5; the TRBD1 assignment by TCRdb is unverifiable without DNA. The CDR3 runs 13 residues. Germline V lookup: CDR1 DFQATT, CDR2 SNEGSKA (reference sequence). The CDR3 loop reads CSAEPGGGETQYF.

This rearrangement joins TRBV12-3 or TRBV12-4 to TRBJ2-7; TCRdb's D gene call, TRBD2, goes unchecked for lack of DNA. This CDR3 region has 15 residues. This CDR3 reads CASAAERGVGNEQYF.

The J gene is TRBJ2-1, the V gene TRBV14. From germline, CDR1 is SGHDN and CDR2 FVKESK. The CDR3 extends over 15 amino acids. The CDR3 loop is CASSPRETPDNEQFF.